Below, one TCR beta chain is given with its context. Amplification of TCR beta CDR3 regions used RNA as the template. Using the HTBI primer set, a first-round RT-PCR was run on the TCR CDR3. TCRdb reprocessed the multiplex PCR reads with MiXCR, giving one entry per CDR3 protein. The sample yields about 840,000 distinct CDR3 sequences, roughly 40% seen once. This specimen comes from a study of T cells in Graves' hyperthyroidism and ophthalmopathy. Sequenced: blood. The clonotype originates from a young man with Graves' hyperthyroidism.

The CDR3: CASKKGANVLTF. CDR3 nucleotide sequence: TGTGCCAGCAAGAAAGGGGCCAACGTCCTGACTTTC. The chain employs TRBV6-5 and TRBJ2-6; D not resolved. Trimming stripped 7 bases from V and 4 bases from J, with 5 bases between. From germline, CDR1 is MNHEY and CDR2 SVGAGI. This CDR3 is 12 amino acids long.